A selection of T cell receptor beta chains follows, all from one sample in a study of cytomegalovirus exposure and HLA in healthy donors. This table comes from immunoSEQ multiplex PCR, and its TCRdb copy is limited to in-frame clones, with some not included. The sample consists of 50,000 to 70,000 clones, 75% to 85% of them appearing once. Sequenced sample: PBMCs. These receptors were collected from a woman aged 40 to 50 in good health and CMV-seronegative. Each CDR3 is given with its conserved first and last residue. Fields, in order: D gene, V gene, clone size, J gene, CDR3 DNA, CDR3 protein. A D gene is named only where the DNA matches it firmly. Part of the rows lack a size; the others show once, few, many or a class for expanded clones.

d_gene: NA; v_gene: TRBV7-9; abundance: NA; j_gene: TRBJ2-1; CDR3nt: TGTGCCAGCAGCGCGGCGAGGCTGAGGTTGAATGAGCAGTTCTTC; CDR3aa: CASSAARLRLNEQFF
d_gene: NA; v_gene: TRBV27; abundance: NA; j_gene: TRBJ2-7; CDR3nt: TGTGCCAGCAGCTACGGTTACAGGGACTACGAGCAGTACTTC; CDR3aa: CASSYGYRDYEQYF
d_gene: TRBD1; v_gene: TRBV29-1; abundance: NA; j_gene: TRBJ1-1; CDR3nt: TGCAGCGCTACAGGGGGGAACACTGAAGCTTTCTTT; CDR3aa: CSATGGNTEAFF
d_gene: NA; v_gene: TRBV21-1; abundance: NA; j_gene: TRBJ1-4; CDR3nt: TGTGCCAGCACAAGTCAGAATAATGAAAAACTGTTTTTT; CDR3aa: CASTSQNNEKLFF
d_gene: NA; v_gene: TRBV13; abundance: once; j_gene: TRBJ2-7; CDR3nt: TGTGCCAGCACGCGGAGGGGGCGCGAATACGAGCAGTACTTC; CDR3aa: CASTRRGREYEQYF
d_gene: NA; v_gene: TRBV19; abundance: NA; j_gene: TRBJ1-5; CDR3nt: TGTGCCAGTAGTACCAGGGGTTTTCAGCCCCAGCATTTT; CDR3aa: CASSTRGFQPQHF
d_gene: TRBD2; v_gene: TRBV2; abundance: NA; j_gene: TRBJ2-2; CDR3nt: TGTGCCAGCAGTGTAGGCGGGAGGGACACCGGGGAGCTGTTTTTT; CDR3aa: CASSVGGRDTGELFF
d_gene: TRBD1; v_gene: TRBV28; abundance: few; j_gene: TRBJ2-4; CDR3nt: TGTGCCAGCAGTACTGGGACAGTTCTAGCCAAAAACATTCAGTACTTC; CDR3aa: CASSTGTVLAKNIQYF
d_gene: TRBD1; v_gene: TRBV7-8; abundance: few; j_gene: TRBJ1-5; CDR3nt: TGTGCCAGCAGTGTAGACAGGGCCAACAATCAGCCCCAGCATTTT; CDR3aa: CASSVDRANNQPQHF
d_gene: NA; v_gene: TRBV28; abundance: NA; j_gene: TRBJ1-2; CDR3nt: TGTGCCAGCAGTTCCACAGGCTTCTATGGCTACACCTTC; CDR3aa: CASSSTGFYGYTF
d_gene: NA; v_gene: TRBV28; abundance: few; j_gene: TRBJ1-1; CDR3nt: TGTGCCAGCAGTTTAACGGTAATGAACACTGAAGCTTTCTTT; CDR3aa: CASSLTVMNTEAFF
d_gene: NA; v_gene: TRBV27; abundance: NA; j_gene: TRBJ1-4; CDR3nt: TGTGCCAGCAGCCCCGTGGGGAGGGAAAATGAAAAACTGTTTTTT; CDR3aa: CASSPVGRENEKLFF
d_gene: TRBD1; v_gene: TRBV6-5; abundance: few; j_gene: TRBJ1-3; CDR3nt: TGTGCCAGCACCCGCGGACAGGGGAGCGGCCACACCATATATTTT; CDR3aa: CASTRGQGSGHTIYF
d_gene: TRBD1; v_gene: TRBV11-2; abundance: NA; j_gene: TRBJ1-5; CDR3nt: TGTGCCAGCAGTCCGACAGGGGGCCAATCCTTCGGCAATCAGCCCCAGCATTTT; CDR3aa: CASSPTGGQSFGNQPQHF
d_gene: NA; v_gene: TRBV28; abundance: NA; j_gene: TRBJ1-5; CDR3nt: TGTGCCAGCAGTGACGAGGGTGGGGGCCAGCCCCAGCATTTT; CDR3aa: CASSDEGGGQPQHF
d_gene: TRBD1; v_gene: TRBV2; abundance: NA; j_gene: TRBJ1-3; CDR3nt: TGTGCCAGCAGTGAAGCGCTTCGGACAGGGGTCACGTCATATTTT; CDR3aa: CASSEALRTGVTSYF
d_gene: TRBD2; v_gene: TRBV28; abundance: NA; j_gene: TRBJ2-7; CDR3nt: TGTGCCAGCAGTTTATTGTCTAGCGGGAGGATCGTGTACGAGCAGTACTTC; CDR3aa: CASSLLSSGRIVYEQYF
d_gene: NA; v_gene: TRBV30; abundance: NA; j_gene: TRBJ2-7; CDR3nt: TGTGCCTGGAGTGTACGGTACTACGAGCAGTACTTC; CDR3aa: CAWSVRYYEQYF
d_gene: TRBD2; v_gene: TRBV28; abundance: NA; j_gene: TRBJ2-1; CDR3nt: TGTGCCAGCAGAAAAGGGACTAGCGCGACCTACAATGAGCAGTTCTTC; CDR3aa: CASRKGTSATYNEQFF
d_gene: NA; v_gene: TRBV5-1; abundance: NA; j_gene: TRBJ2-5; CDR3nt: TGCGCCAGCAGCTTTAAGTCCCGGGAGACCCAGTACTTC; CDR3aa: CASSFKSRETQYF
d_gene: TRBD1; v_gene: TRBV19; abundance: NA; j_gene: TRBJ1-2; CDR3nt: TGTGCCAGTAGCGAGGGGGCGGTTGGCTACACCTTC; CDR3aa: CASSEGAVGYTF
d_gene: TRBD2; v_gene: TRBV5-1; abundance: NA; j_gene: TRBJ2-1; CDR3nt: TGCGCCAGCAGCGTGACTAGCGGGAGGAGGAATGAGCAGTTCTTC; CDR3aa: CASSVTSGRRNEQFF
d_gene: TRBD2; v_gene: TRBV28; abundance: few; j_gene: TRBJ2-1; CDR3nt: TGTGCCAGCAGTTTACACGGGAACTGGACTAGCGCAGGGATAAAGCAGTTCTTC; CDR3aa: CASSLHGNWTSAGIKQFF
d_gene: TRBD1; v_gene: TRBV2; abundance: NA; j_gene: TRBJ1-5; CDR3nt: TGTGCCAGCAGCCGAGACAGGGTAAGCAATCAGCCCCAGCATTTT; CDR3aa: CASSRDRVSNQPQHF
d_gene: NA; v_gene: TRBV7-9; abundance: NA; j_gene: TRBJ2-7; CDR3nt: TGTGCCAGCAGCTTAGGAGGTGGGTTAGGAGGCGAGCAGTACTTC; CDR3aa: CASSLGGGLGGEQYF
d_gene: TRBD1; v_gene: TRBV7-2; abundance: NA; j_gene: TRBJ1-1; CDR3nt: TGTGCCAGCAGCCACGGACAGGAAAACACTGAAGCTTTCTTT; CDR3aa: CASSHGQENTEAFF
d_gene: NA; v_gene: TRBV7-6; abundance: NA; j_gene: TRBJ2-2; CDR3nt: TGTGCCAGCAGCTTAGTGGGGGAGGTGACCACCGGGGAGCTGTTTTTT; CDR3aa: CASSLVGEVTTGELFF
d_gene: TRBD1; v_gene: TRBV10-3; abundance: NA; j_gene: TRBJ2-7; CDR3nt: TGTGCCATCAGTGAGCCCACCCCCGACAGGGTACCTTTAAACTTC; CDR3aa: CAISEPTPDRVPLNF
d_gene: NA; v_gene: TRBV2; abundance: NA; j_gene: TRBJ1-1; CDR3nt: TGTGCCAGCAGTGAAGAGGCGGGGTGGACTGAAGCTTTCTTT; CDR3aa: CASSEEAGWTEAFF
d_gene: TRBD1; v_gene: TRBV10-2; abundance: NA; j_gene: TRBJ2-7; CDR3nt: TGCGCCAGCAGAGCAGAAACGGGACAGGGGGCGTACGAGCAGTACTTC; CDR3aa: CASRAETGQGAYEQYF
d_gene: TRBD2; v_gene: TRBV28; abundance: NA; j_gene: TRBJ2-5; CDR3nt: TGTGCCAGCAGTTTATTTCTAGCGGGAGAAGAGACCCAGTACTTC; CDR3aa: CASSLFLAGEETQYF
d_gene: TRBD2; v_gene: TRBV28; abundance: NA; j_gene: TRBJ2-3; CDR3nt: TGTGCCAGCAGTGTGCTAGCGGGAGTTTCCCCAGATACGCAGTATTTT; CDR3aa: CASSVLAGVSPDTQYF